In this sample, the clone carrying this T cell receptor beta chain turned up many times. The antigen is undetermined. Libraries for TCR beta were made by quantitative 5'-RACE with molecular barcodes. TCRdb reprocessed the 5' RACE reads via MiXCR and lists one record per CDR3 protein. This sample has over 100,000 distinct CDR3 sequences; more than 9.5% occur once, and the top ten carry 4.1%. This CDR3 spans 15 amino acids. Germline CDR1 is ENHRY and CDR2 is SYGVKD. Trimming took off 4 bases at V and 0 bases at J, with 10 bases between the two ends. This sample is part of a study of CD8 T cells in ankylosing spondylitis. Study observations and caveats: The clones that were linked to disease were reported to be significantly enriched in matched synovial fluid samples from ankylosing spondylitis patients. Researchers report that disease-linked clones proved CD8+ and relatively rare in peripheral blood.

The material sequenced was blood, either unsorted or a sorted T cell fraction (not recorded which). V usage is TRBV10-3 and J usage is TRBJ2-1; maybe TRBD1 (6 bases). The TCR was taken from a female donor with ankylosing spondylitis or in good health (not recorded which). The CDR3 DNA is TGTGCCATCAGTGCTGGGGGCCTCTCCTACAATGAGCAGTTCTTC. As protein: CAISAGGLSYNEQFF.